This TCR beta chain is drawn from a study of radiation and T cells in renal cell carcinoma. Study results and limitations: No pretreatment tumor biopsies were available for baseline clonotypes. From baseline, blood top tumor clonotypes peaked at 2 weeks post-radiation.

In regard to this clone: The target antigen is unknown.

The method was immunoSEQ multiplex PCR; TCRdb's version includes in-frame clones alone and lacks a portion of them. The data contain more than 150,000 clones, roughly 87% of them singletons. Time point: blood 2 weeks post-SBRT. As for treatment: 15 Gy SBRT to primary tumor, nephrectomy 4 weeks later. Clear cell pathology was present in this patient's renal cell carcinoma. The CDR3 length is 16 residues. CDR1 is MGHRA, CDR2 YSYEKL, per germline. V was pared by 3 bases and J by 4 bases, with 10 bases of the junction left unmatched. V usage is TRBV4-1 and J usage is TRBJ2-5, with TRBD2 identical over 8 bases. The sequenced sample was blood, obtained from a patient whose treatment included radiotherapy and nephrectomy. This receptor was taken from a woman aged 45 to 65 with renal cell carcinoma. DNA for the CDR3: TGCGCCAGCAGCCATATAACTAGCGGTAAAAGAGAGACCCAGTACTTC. Its protein product is CASSHITSGKRETQYF.